The sequence of this T cell receptor (beta chain) was determined in a study of T cells in Graves' hyperthyroidism and ophthalmopathy. Not enrolled were patients with uncontrolled infection, other autoimmune disease, pregnancy or lactation. Amplification yielded TCR beta CDR3 regions, with RNA transcripts as the source. HTBI primers were used for first-round RT-PCR of the TCR CDR3. TCRdb passed the multiplex PCR reads through MiXCR, listing each CDR3 protein once. Among 350,000 or so distinct CDR3 sequences, roughly 20% were seen once, and the ten largest hold less than 20%. This CDR3 is 14 amino acids long. Germline V CDR1 and CDR2: SSHAT, FNYEAQ (reference sequence). This clonotype occurred a few times. At one end the junction does not follow the germline gene, possibly because of a read error.

This clonotype was sampled from a woman aged 40 to 50 with Graves' ophthalmopathy. Sequences were obtained from blood. The chain combines TRBV7-7 with TRBJ2-5; D is perhaps TRBD1 (7 bases). CDR3: CASSSQGTQETQYF. For the CDR3, the DNA is TGTGCTAGCAGCTCACAGGGGACTCAAGAGACCCAGTACTTC.